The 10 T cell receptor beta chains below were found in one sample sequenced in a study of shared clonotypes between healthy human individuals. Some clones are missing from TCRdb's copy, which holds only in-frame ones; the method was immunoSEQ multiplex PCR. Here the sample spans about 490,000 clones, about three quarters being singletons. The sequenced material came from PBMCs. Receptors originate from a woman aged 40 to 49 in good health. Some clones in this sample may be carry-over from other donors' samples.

The CDR3 spells CASTRDRVNYGYTF. CDR3 nucleotide sequence: TGTGCCAGCACCCGAGACAGGGTAAACTATGGCTACACCTTC. The chain links TRBV28 to TRBJ1-2; 7 positions agree with TRBD1. After removal of 7 bases from V and 2 bases from J, the junction contained 7 bases not matched to a gene. This CDR3 has 14 residues. Germline lookup yields CDR1 MDHEN and CDR2 SYDVKM.

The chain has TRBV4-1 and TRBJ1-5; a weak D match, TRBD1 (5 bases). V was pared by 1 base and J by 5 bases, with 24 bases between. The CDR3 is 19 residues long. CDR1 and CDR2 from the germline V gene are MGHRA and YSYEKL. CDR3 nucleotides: TGCGCCAGCAGCCAAGCTACACTGGGGGTCGGGAACCACTATCAGCCCCAGCATTTT. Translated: CASSQATLGVGNHYQPQHF.

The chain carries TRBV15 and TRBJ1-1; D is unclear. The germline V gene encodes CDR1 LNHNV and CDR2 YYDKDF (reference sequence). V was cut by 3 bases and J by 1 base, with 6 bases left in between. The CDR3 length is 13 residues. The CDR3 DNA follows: TGTGCCACCAGCAGCCTGAGGAACACTGAAGCTTTCTTT. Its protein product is CATSSLRNTEAFF.

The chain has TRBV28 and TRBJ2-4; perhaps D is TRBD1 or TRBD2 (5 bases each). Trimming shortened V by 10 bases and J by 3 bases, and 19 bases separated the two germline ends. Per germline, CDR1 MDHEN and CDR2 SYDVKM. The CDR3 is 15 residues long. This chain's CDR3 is CATSGWGDHKNIQYF. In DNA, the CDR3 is TGTGCCACCTCGGGGTGGGGCGATCACAAAAACATTCAGTACTTC.

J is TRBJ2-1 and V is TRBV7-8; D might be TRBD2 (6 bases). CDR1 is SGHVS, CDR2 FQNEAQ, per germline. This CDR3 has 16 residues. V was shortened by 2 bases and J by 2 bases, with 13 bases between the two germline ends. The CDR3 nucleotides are TGTGCCAGCAGCTTACGTGAGGGACTCCCCTACAATGAGCAGTTCTTC. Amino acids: CASSLREGLPYNEQFF.

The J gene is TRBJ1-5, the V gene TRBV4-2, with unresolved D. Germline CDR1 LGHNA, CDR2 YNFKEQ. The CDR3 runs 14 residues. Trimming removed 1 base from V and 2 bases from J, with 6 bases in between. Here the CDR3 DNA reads TGTGCCAGCAGCCAAGTTTTGGGCAATCAGCCCCAGCATTTT. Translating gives CASSQVLGNQPQHF.

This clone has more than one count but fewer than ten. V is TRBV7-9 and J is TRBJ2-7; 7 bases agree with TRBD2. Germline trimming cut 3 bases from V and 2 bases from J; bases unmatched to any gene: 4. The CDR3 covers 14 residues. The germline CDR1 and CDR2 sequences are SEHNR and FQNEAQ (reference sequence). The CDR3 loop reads CASSFGGDTYEQYF. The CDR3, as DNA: TGTGCCAGCAGCTTTGGGGGGGATACCTACGAGCAGTACTTC.

CDR3 nucleotide sequence: TGTGCCAGCAGTGGCCCCCTGATGGGGGCTGAAGCTTTCTTT. This gives the protein CASSGPLMGAEAFF. V and J are TRBV28 and TRBJ1-1; TRBD1 is a possible D gene (5 bases). Germline assignment: CDR1 MDHEN and CDR2 SYDVKM. The CDR3 runs to 14 residues. Trimming stripped 5 bases from V and 6 bases from J, with 16 bases between.

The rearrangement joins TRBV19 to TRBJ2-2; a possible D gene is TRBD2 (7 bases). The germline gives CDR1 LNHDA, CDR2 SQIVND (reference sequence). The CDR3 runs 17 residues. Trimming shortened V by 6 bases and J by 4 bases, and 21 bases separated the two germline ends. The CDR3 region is CASRDWGLAAITGELFF. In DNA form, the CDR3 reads TGTGCCAGTAGGGATTGGGGGCTAGCGGCAATCACCGGGGAGCTGTTTTTT.

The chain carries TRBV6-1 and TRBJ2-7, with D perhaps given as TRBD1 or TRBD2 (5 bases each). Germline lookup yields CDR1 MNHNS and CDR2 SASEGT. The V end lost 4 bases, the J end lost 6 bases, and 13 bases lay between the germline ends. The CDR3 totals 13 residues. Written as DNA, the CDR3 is TGTGCCAGCAGTGTGGGGGAAGCGAGCGAGCAGTACTTC. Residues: CASSVGEASEQYF.